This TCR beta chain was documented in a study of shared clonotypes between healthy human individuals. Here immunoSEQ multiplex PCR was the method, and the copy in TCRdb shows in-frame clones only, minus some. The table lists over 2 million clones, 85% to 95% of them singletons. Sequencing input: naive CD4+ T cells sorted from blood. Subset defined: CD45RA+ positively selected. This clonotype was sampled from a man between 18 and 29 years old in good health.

The CDR3 DNA is TGTGCCAGCGGGACAGGAAGCTATGGCTACACCTTC. Translation: CASGTGSYGYTF. This chain joins TRBV6-1 and TRBJ1-2, with TRBD1 matching over 8 bases. Germline V CDR1 and CDR2: MNHNS, SASEGT. The length of the CDR3 is 12 residues. Trimming at V came to 8 bases and at J to 4 bases, leaving 3 bases not matched to a gene.